This is a list of T cell receptor beta chains from one sample in a study of blood T cell repertoires in COVID-19. Assay: immunoSEQ multiplex PCR; the TCRdb copy retains only in-frame clones and omits some. The sample lists around 55,000 clones, over 75% seen once, with 13% to 15% in the top ten. The sample consisted of peripheral blood. These receptors were taken from a human donor with active COVID-19. The donor label of this sample is uncertain. Each CDR3 is given with its conserved first and last residue. A D gene is named only where the DNA matches it firmly. Some rows mark clone size as missing; the rest say once, few, many or name a class of expanded clone.

abundance: .; j_gene: TRBJ1-1; v_gene: TRBV5-1; d_gene: TRBD1; CDR3aa: CASSLEPGQGVTEAFF; CDR3nt: TGCGCCAGCAGCTTGGAGCCGGGACAGGGTGTAACTGAAGCTTTCTTT
abundance: .; j_gene: TRBJ2-7; v_gene: TRBV18; d_gene: .; CDR3aa: CASSPRPGEVEQYF; CDR3nt: TGTGCCAGCTCACCACGCCCAGGGGAAGTAGAGCAGTACTTC
abundance: .; j_gene: TRBJ1-1; v_gene: TRBV3-1/TRBV3-2; d_gene: .; CDR3aa: CASSQDGWTWRGDMNTEAFF; CDR3nt: TGTGCCAGCAGCCAAGATGGGTGGACGTGGAGGGGAGATATGAACACTGAAGCTTTCTTT
abundance: .; j_gene: TRBJ1-2; v_gene: TRBV6-7; d_gene: .; CDR3aa: CASSYSGQRVNYGYTF; CDR3nt: TGTGCCAGCAGTTACTCCGGACAGCGCGTAAACTATGGCTACACCTTC
abundance: .; j_gene: TRBJ2-2; v_gene: TRBV27; d_gene: .; CDR3aa: CASSLQGPGELFF; CDR3nt: TGTGCCAGCAGTTTACAGGGGCCCGGGGAGCTGTTTTTT
abundance: .; j_gene: TRBJ1-6; v_gene: TRBV19; d_gene: .; CDR3aa: CASRLGGSSYNSPLHF; CDR3nt: TGTGCCAGTAGACTGGGCGGGAGCTCCTATAATTCACCCCTCCACTTT
abundance: .; j_gene: TRBJ2-1; v_gene: TRBV9; d_gene: TRBD2; CDR3aa: CASSDGLAEVYNEQFF; CDR3nt: TGTGCCAGCAGCGACGGACTAGCGGAGGTCTACAATGAGCAGTTCTTC
abundance: .; j_gene: TRBJ1-2; v_gene: TRBV28; d_gene: .; CDR3aa: CASSLPGNYGYTF; CDR3nt: TGTGCCAGCAGCCTACCGGGGAACTATGGCTACACCTTC
abundance: .; j_gene: TRBJ2-4; v_gene: TRBV6-6; d_gene: .; CDR3aa: CASSYGPGKAKNIQYF; CDR3nt: TGTGCCAGCAGCTACGGCCCAGGGAAAGCCAAAAACATTCAGTACTTC
abundance: once; j_gene: TRBJ2-2; v_gene: TRBV2; d_gene: TRBD2; CDR3aa: CASSEQRSGRAGTGELFF; CDR3nt: TGTGCCAGCAGTGAACAGCGAAGCGGGAGGGCCGGGACCGGGGAGCTGTTTTTT
abundance: few; j_gene: TRBJ1-1; v_gene: TRBV6-1; d_gene: .; CDR3aa: CASSEVGGGHTEAFF; CDR3nt: TGTGCCAGCAGTGAAGTGGGAGGGGGACACACTGAAGCTTTCTTT
abundance: .; j_gene: TRBJ2-7; v_gene: TRBV7-8; d_gene: TRBD1; CDR3aa: CASSHLRGQVEQYF; CDR3nt: TGTGCCAGCAGCCATCTCAGGGGGCAGGTTGAGCAGTACTTC
abundance: .; j_gene: TRBJ1-1; v_gene: TRBV11-2; d_gene: .; CDR3aa: CASTPPLGREKSAEAFF; CDR3nt: TGTGCCAGCACCCCCCCGTTGGGCAGGGAAAAAAGTGCTGAAGCTTTCTTT
abundance: .; j_gene: TRBJ2-5; v_gene: TRBV14; d_gene: .; CDR3aa: CASSQVQETQYF; CDR3nt: TGTGCCAGCAGCCAAGTACAAGAGACCCAGTACTTC
abundance: .; j_gene: TRBJ2-1; v_gene: TRBV11-2; d_gene: TRBD2; CDR3aa: CASSSGGDGQFF; CDR3nt: TGTGCCAGCAGTTCTGGGGGGGATGGGCAGTTCTTC
abundance: .; j_gene: TRBJ2-5; v_gene: TRBV5-4; d_gene: .; CDR3aa: CASRHTSQETQYF; CDR3nt: TGTGCCAGCAGGCATACTAGCCAAGAGACCCAGTACTTC